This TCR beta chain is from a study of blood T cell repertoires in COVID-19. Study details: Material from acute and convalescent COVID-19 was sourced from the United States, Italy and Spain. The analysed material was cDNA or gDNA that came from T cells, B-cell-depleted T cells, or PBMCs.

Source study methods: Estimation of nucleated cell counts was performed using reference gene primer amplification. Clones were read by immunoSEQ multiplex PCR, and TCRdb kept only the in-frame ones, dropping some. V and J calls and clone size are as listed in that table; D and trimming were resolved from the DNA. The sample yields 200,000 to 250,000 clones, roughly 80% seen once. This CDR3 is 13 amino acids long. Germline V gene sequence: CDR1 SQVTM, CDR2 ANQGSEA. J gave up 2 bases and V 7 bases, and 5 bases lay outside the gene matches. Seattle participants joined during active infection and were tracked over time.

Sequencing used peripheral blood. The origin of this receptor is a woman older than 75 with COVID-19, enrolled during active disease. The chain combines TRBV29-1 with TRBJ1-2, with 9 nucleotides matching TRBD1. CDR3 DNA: TGCAGCGGCGAGGGACAGGGAAACTATGGCTACACCTTC. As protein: CSGEGQGNYGYTF.